This T cell receptor (beta chain) is drawn from a study of blood T cell repertoires in COVID-19. About the study: Italy, Spain and the United States were the sources of the convalescent and acute COVID-19 samples. T cells, B-cell-depleted T cells, or PBMCs supplied cDNA or gDNA.

Seattle-derived patients entered the study during active infection and were followed longitudinally. The CDR3 is 13 residues long. Trimming took 5 bases from V and 7 from J, leaving 13 bases between them. Looked up from germline, CDR1 is KGHDR and CDR2 is SFDVKD. Profiled with immunoSEQ multiplex PCR; TCRdb holds only in-frame clones, not every one. The sample includes 250,000 to 300,000 clones, 85% to 90% seen only once; the top ten take 5.5% to 8%. The chain joins TRBV24-1 to TRBJ2-5; D is possibly TRBD1 (6 bases). This TCR derives from a woman aged 50 to 60 with COVID-19, enrolled during active disease. The sample consisted of peripheral blood. The CDR3: CATSAAGDGTQYF. The CDR3 DNA is TGTGCCACCAGTGCAGCAGGGGATGGGACCCAGTACTTC.